This TCR beta chain was identified in a study of blood T cell repertoires in COVID-19. Study-wide background: Acute and convalescent COVID-19 specimens originated in the United States, Italy and Spain. Sources were T cells, B-cell-depleted T cells, or PBMCs; the material itself was cDNA or gDNA.

This CDR3 is 13 amino acids long. The ends were cut back, 8 bases at V and 8 bases at J, with 16 bases in the middle. Germline CDR1 MNHEY, CDR2 SVGAGI. Authors' methods: Amplification from reference gene primers served as the basis for estimated nucleated cell counts. Assay: immunoSEQ multiplex PCR; the TCRdb copy retains only in-frame clones and omits some. V and J calls and clone size are those listed in that table; D and trimming were worked out from the DNA. The sample lists some 150,000 clones, over 80% occurring once. This TCR came from a woman between 50 and 59 years old with acute or convalescent COVID-19. This chain links TRBV6-5 with TRBJ2-4; D is ambiguous. The source material was peripheral blood. The CDR3, as DNA: TGTGCCAGCCGAGACCCGGCGGTACACATTCAGTACTTC. Residues: CASRDPAVHIQYF.